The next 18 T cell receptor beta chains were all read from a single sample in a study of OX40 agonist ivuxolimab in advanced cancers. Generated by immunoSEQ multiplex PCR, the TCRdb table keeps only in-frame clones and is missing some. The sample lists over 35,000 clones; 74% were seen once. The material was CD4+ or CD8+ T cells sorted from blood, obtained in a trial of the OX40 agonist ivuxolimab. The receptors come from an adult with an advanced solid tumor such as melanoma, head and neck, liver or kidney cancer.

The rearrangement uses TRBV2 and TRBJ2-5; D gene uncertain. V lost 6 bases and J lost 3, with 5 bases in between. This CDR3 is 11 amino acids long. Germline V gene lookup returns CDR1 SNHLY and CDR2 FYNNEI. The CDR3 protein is CASRQKETQYF. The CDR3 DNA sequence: TGTGCCAGCAGGCAAAAAGAGACCCAGTACTTC.

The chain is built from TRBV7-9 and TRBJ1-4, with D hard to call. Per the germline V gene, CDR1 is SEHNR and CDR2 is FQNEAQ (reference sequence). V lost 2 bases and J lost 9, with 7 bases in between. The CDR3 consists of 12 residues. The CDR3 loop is CASSLIAQKLFF. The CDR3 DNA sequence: TGTGCCAGCAGCTTAATTGCTCAAAAACTGTTTTTT.

CDR3 in amino acids: CASSRTTGGTDTQYF. CDR3 coding DNA: TGCGCCAGCAGCCGCACCACAGGGGGCACAGATACGCAGTATTTT. V gene TRBV5-1 combines with J gene TRBJ2-3; 7 nucleotides match TRBD1. The V and J ends lost 4 bases and 1 base, in that order; junction bases with no gene match: 6. CDR3 length: 15 residues. The germline V gene encodes CDR1 SGHRS and CDR2 YFSETQ.

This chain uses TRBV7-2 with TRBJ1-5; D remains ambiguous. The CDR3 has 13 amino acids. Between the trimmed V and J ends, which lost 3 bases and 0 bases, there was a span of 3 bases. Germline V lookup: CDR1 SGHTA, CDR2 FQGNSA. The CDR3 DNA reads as TGTGCCAGCAGCTTCTATAGCAATCAGCCCCAGCATTTT. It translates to CASSFYSNQPQHF.

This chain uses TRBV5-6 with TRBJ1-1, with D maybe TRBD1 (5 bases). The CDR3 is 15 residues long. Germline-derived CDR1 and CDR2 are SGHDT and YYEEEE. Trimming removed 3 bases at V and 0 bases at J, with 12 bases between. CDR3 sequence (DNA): TGTGCCAGCAGCTCTGAGGGGCGAATGAACACTGAAGCTTTCTTT. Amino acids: CASSSEGRMNTEAFF. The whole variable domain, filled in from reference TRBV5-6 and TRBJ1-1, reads DAGVTQSPTHLIKTRGQQVTLRCSPKSGHDTVSWYQQALGQGPQFIFQYYEEEERQRGNFPDRFSGHQFPNYSSELNVNALLLGDSALYLCASSSEGRMNTEAFFGQGTRLTVV.

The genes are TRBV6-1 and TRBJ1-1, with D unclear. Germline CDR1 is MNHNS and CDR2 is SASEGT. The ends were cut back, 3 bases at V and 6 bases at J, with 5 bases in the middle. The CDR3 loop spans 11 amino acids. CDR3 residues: CASSESPEAFF. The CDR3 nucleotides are TGTGCCAGCAGTGAGTCCCCTGAAGCTTTCTTT.

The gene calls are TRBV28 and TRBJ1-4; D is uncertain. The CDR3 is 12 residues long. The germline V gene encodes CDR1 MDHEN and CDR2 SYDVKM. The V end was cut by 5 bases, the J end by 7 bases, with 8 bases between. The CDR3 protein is CASSPAVEKLFF. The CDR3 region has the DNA TGTGCCAGCAGTCCCGCGGTTGAAAAACTGTTTTTT.

CDR3 sequence: CASSPGGVLYGYTF. CDR3 in DNA: TGCGCCAGCTCACCGGGGGGCGTCCTCTATGGCTACACCTTC. The chain recombines TRBV5-1 with TRBJ1-2, with D perhaps TRBD1 (6 bases). This CDR3 region has 14 residues. Trimming stripped 7 bases from V and 4 bases from J, with 17 bases between. Germline CDR1 SGHRS, CDR2 YFSETQ.

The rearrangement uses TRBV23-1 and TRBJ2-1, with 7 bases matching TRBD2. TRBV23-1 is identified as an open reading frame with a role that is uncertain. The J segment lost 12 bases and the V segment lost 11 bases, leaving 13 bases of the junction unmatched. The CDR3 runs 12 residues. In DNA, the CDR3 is TGCGCCGGGGGGGGAGCCACGCCGGGGCAGTTCTTC. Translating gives CAGGGATPGQFF.

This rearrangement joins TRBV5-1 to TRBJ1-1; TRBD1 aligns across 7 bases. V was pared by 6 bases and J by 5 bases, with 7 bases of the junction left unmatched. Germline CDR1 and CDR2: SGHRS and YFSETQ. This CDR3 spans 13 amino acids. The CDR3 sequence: CASTVTGRTEAFF. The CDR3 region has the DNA TGCGCCAGCACCGTGACAGGGCGTACTGAAGCTTTCTTT. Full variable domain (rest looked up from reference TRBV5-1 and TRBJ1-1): KAGVTQTPRYLIKTRGQQVTLSCSPISGHRSVSWYQQTPGQGLQFLFEYFSETQRNKGNFPGRFSGRQFSNSRSEMNVSTLELGDSALYLCASTVTGRTEAFFGQGTRLTVV.

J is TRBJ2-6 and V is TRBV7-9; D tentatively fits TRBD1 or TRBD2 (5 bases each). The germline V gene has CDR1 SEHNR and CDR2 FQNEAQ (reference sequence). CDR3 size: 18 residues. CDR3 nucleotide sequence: TGTGCGAAAGAGAGCGGAGCTTCGGGGCACCCTGGGGCCAACGTCCTGACTTTC. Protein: CAKESGASGHPGANVLTF.

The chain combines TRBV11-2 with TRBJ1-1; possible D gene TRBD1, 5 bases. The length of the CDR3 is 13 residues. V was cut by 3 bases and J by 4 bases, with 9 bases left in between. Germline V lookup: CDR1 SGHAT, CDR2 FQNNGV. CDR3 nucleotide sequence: TGTGCCAGCAGCTTGAGGAGGGGCACTGAAGCTTTCTTT. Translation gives CASSLRRGTEAFF. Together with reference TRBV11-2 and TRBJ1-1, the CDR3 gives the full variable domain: EAGVAQSPRYKIIEKRQSVAFWCNPISGHATLYWYQQILGQGPKLLIQFQNNGVVDDSQLPKDRFSAERLKGVDSTLKIQPAKLEDSAVYLCASSLRRGTEAFFGQGTRLTVV.

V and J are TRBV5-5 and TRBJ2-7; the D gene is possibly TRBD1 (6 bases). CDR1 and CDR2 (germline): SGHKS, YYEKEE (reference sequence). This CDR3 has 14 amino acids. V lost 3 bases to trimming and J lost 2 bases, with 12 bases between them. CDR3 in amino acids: CASSYTGTTYEQYV. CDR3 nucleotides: TGTGCCAGCAGCTACACCGGGACAACCTACGAGCAGTACGTC.

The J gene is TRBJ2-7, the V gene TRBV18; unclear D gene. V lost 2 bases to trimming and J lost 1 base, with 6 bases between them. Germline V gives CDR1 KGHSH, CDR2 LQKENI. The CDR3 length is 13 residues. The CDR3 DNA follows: TGTGCCAGCTCACCAGACGGATCCTACGAGCAGTACTTC. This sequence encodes CASSPDGSYEQYF.

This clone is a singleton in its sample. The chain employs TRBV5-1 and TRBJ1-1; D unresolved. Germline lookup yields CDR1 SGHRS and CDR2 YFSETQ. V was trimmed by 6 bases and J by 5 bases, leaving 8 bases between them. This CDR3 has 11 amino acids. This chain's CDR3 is CASTAGTEAFF. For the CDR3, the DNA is TGCGCCAGCACGGCCGGAACTGAAGCTTTCTTT.

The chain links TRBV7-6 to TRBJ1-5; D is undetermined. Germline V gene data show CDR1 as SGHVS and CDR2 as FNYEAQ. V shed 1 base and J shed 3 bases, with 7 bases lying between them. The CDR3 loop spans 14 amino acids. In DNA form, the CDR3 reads TGTGCCAGCAGCTTAGGACGGCCCAATCAGCCCCAGCATTTT. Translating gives CASSLGRPNQPQHF.

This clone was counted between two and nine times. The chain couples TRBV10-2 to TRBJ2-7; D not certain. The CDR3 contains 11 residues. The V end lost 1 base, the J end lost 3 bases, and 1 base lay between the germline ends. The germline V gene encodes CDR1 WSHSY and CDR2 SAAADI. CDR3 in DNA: TGCGCCAGCAGTGAGTACTACGAGCAGTACTTC. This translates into CASSEYYEQYF.

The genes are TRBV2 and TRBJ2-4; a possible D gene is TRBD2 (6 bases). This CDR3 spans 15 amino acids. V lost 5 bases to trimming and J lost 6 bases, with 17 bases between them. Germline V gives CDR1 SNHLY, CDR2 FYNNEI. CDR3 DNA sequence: TGTGCCAGCAGTACCATTGGATACGGGGGAAACATTCAGTACTTC. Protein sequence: CASSTIGYGGNIQYF.